These 7 T cell receptor beta chains share one sample of origin, sequenced in a study of CD8+ T cells in alopecia areata. The treatment denotes: oral pan-JAK inhibitor, 5-10 mg twice daily. RNA was extracted and reverse transcribed into cDNA as the sequencing template. The table came from immunoSEQ multiplex PCR; TCRdb's copy has only in-frame clones and leaves some out. Here the sample spans around 99,000 clones, roughly 84% being singletons. Sample: CD8+ T cells sorted from blood, taken at week 24, from a patient treated with tofacitinib. All receptors come from a human donor with alopecia areata.

This chain uses TRBV6-5 with TRBJ2-7, with D tentatively TRBD1 (6 bases). The CDR3 is 15 residues long. V was cut by 0 bases and J by 10 bases, with 19 bases left in between. CDR1 and CDR2 from the germline V gene are MNHEY and SVGAGI. CDR3 amino acids: CASSYSRGYRVEQYF. The DNA for the CDR3 is TGTGCCAGCAGTTACTCGAGAGGGTACAGGGTGGAACAGTACTTC.

This clone was seen once. The chain combines TRBV19 with TRBJ2-7; tentatively, D is TRBD2 (6 bases). This CDR3 has 13 amino acids. Trimming pared 6 bases from V and 1 base from J, leaving 10 bases between. The V gene's germline CDR1 is LNHDA and CDR2 SQIVND (reference sequence). The CDR3 DNA sequence: TGTGCCAGTAGCCCGGGGAGGTCCTACGAGCAGTACTTC. Protein sequence: CASSPGRSYEQYF.

This clone was counted a few times. V is TRBV27 and J is TRBJ2-7; D gene unclear. Looked up from germline, CDR1 is MNHEY and CDR2 is SMNVEV (reference sequence). CDR3 length: 15 amino acids. With 6 bases removed from V and 3 bases from J, the gap between germline ends came to 18 bases. CDR3 sequence: CASRIGGSSVYEQYF. The DNA of the CDR3 is TGTGCCAGCAGAATCGGCGGTTCTTCGGTCTACGAGCAGTACTTC.

This clone was seen only once. V usage is TRBV7-9 and J usage is TRBJ2-1; possibly TRBD2 for D (7 bases). This CDR3 spans 16 amino acids. The V gene lost 7 bases and the J gene lost 2 bases, with 18 bases spanning the gap. Germline CDR1 SEHNR, CDR2 FQNEAQ (reference sequence). The CDR3 DNA is TGTGCCAGCATCCCGAAGGAGGGGGGGACCTACAATGAGCAGTTCTTC. Residues: CASIPKEGGTYNEQFF.

The V call is TRBV7-2, the J call TRBJ2-5, with 12 positions matching TRBD2. Losses at the gene ends were 5 bases for V and 3 bases for J; bases not matched to a gene: 4. Germline assignment: CDR1 SGHTA and CDR2 FQGNSA. This CDR3 contains 15 residues. Here the CDR3 reads CASSPLAGGKETQYF. The CDR3 DNA reads TGTGCCAGCAGCCCCCTAGCGGGGGGGAAAGAGACCCAGTACTTC.

V usage is TRBV5-6 and J usage is TRBJ2-3; TRBD2 might be the D (5 bases). V lost 0 bases and J lost 4, with 24 bases in between. There are 19 residues in the CDR3. The germline V gene has CDR1 SGHDT and CDR2 YYEEEE. Written as DNA, the CDR3 is TGTGCCAGCAGCTTGGTAGCCCTTGGTCCGGACTTGGAAGCAGATACGCAGTATTTT. As protein: CASSLVALGPDLEADTQYF.

This clone was recorded once. CDR3 coding DNA: TGCGCCAGCAGCTTGATGCCAGGGAAAGCTTTCTTT. As protein: CASSLMPGKAFF. V usage is TRBV5-1 and J usage is TRBJ1-1; possibly TRBD1 for D (5 bases). This CDR3 comprises 12 residues. Germline lookup yields CDR1 SGHRS and CDR2 YFSETQ. The V and J ends lost 1 base and 9 bases respectively, with 10 bases between them.